This T cell receptor beta chain is from a study of cytomegalovirus exposure and HLA in healthy donors. About the research overall: A later analysis reported the same platform for the 90 to 150 validation repertoires and the 650 to 750 first-cohort repertoires. Overall study results and limits: Listed as cytomegalovirus-associated were more than 150 TCR beta chains. Whilst most TCR sequences proved rare, a subset of public TCRs occurred across many donors. Cytomegalovirus status, reportedly, was diagnosed with high specificity and sensitivity by the classifier.

As regards this clone: Antigen specificity is unknown.

Germline V gene data show CDR1 as SGHVS and CDR2 as FQNEAQ. The CDR3 totals 14 residues. J gave up 3 bases and V 2 bases, and 1 base lay outside the gene matches. TCRdb's table, derived via immunoSEQ multiplex PCR, lists solely in-frame clones and lacks some. The profile covers about 160,000 clones, with roughly nine tenths appearing a single time and 3% to 3.5% taken by the ten largest. This clonotype was sampled from a woman under 30 in good health and CMV-seropositive. Specimen: PBMCs. The chain employs TRBV7-8 and TRBJ2-3, with 8 positions matching TRBD1. The chain's CDR3 is CASSLNRGTDTQYF. CDR3 DNA sequence: TGTGCCAGCAGCTTAAACAGGGGGACAGATACGCAGTATTTT. The full variable domain, its missing parts supplied by reference TRBV7-8 and TRBJ2-3, is GAGVSQSPRYKVAKRGQDVALRCDPISGHVSLFWYQQALGQGPEFLTYFQNEAQLDKSGLPSDRFFAERPEGSVSTLKIQRTQQEDSAVYLCASSLNRGTDTQYFGPGTRLTVL.